This T cell receptor (beta chain) was documented in a study of OX40 agonist ivuxolimab in advanced cancers. Libraries were prepared by immunoSEQ multiplex PCR; TCRdb keeps only in-frame clonotypes and omits some of them. The table lists about 95,000 clones, 90% to 95% of them singletons, with roughly 2.6% in the top ten. V was shortened by 4 bases and J by 6 bases, with 16 bases between the two germline ends. The germline CDR1 and CDR2 sequences are MDHEN and SYDVKM. This CDR3 region has 15 residues. The rearrangement uses TRBV28 and TRBJ1-5; D is undetermined. The source of this sequence is an adult with an advanced solid tumor such as melanoma, head and neck, liver or kidney cancer. The material was CD4+ or CD8+ T cells sorted from blood, obtained in a trial of the OX40 agonist ivuxolimab. The CDR3 coding sequence is TGTGCCAGCAGTTCATACGACCCCGCGGGTCAGCCCCAGCATTTT. Translated, it gives CASSSYDPAGQPQHF.